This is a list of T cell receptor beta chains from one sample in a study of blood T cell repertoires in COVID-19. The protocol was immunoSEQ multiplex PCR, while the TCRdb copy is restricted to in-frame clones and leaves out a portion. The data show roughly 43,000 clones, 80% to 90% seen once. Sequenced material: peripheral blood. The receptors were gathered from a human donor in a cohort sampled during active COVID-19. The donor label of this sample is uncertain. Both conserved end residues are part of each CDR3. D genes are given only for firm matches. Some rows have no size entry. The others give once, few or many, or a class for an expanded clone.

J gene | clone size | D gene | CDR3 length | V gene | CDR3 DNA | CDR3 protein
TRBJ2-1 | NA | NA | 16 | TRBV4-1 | TGCGCCAGCAGCCAAGATTGGGCGAGCTCCTACAATGAGCAGTTCTTC | CASSQDWASSYNEQFF
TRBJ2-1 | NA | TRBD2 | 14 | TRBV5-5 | TGTGCCAGCAGCTTCGGCGGGGGAATAAATGAGCAGTTCTTC | CASSFGGGINEQFF
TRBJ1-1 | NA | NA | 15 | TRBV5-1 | TGCGCCAGCAGCTTGGTAGGAGGGAAGAACACTGAAGCTTTCTTT | CASSLVGGKNTEAFF
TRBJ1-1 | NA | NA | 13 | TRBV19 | TGTGCCAGTAGTACCCTGGGGAGCACTGAAGCTTTCTTT | CASSTLGSTEAFF
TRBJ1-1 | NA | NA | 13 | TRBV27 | TGTGCCAGCAAAAGAAGACACCCCAGTGAAGCTTTCTTT | CASKRRHPSEAFF
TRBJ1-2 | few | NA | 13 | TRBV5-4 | TGTGCCAGCAGCTTGGAGGGGGACTATGGCTACACCTTC | CASSLEGDYGYTF
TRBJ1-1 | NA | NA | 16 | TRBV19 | TGTGCCAGTAGTCCGGACAGTCGAAAGATGAACACTGAAGCTTTCTTT | CASSPDSRKMNTEAFF
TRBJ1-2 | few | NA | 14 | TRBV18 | TGTGCCAGCTCAAAGGGGGACCAAAACTATGGCTACACCTTC | CASSKGDQNYGYTF
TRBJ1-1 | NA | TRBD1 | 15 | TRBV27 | TGTGCCAGCAGTTTAGCGACAGGGGGTCGTACTGAAGCTTTCTTT | CASSLATGGRTEAFF
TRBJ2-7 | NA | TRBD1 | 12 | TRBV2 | TGTGCCAGCAGTCGGACAGGGGACAAGCAGTACTTC | CASSRTGDKQYF
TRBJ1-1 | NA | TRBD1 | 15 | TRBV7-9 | TGTGCCAGCAGCCTACAGGGGGCGGAAAACACTGAAGCTTTCTTT | CASSLQGAENTEAFF
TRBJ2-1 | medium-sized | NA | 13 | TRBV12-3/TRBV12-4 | TGTGCCAGCAGTCCGGGCGCGGGCAATGAGCAGTTCTTC | CASSPGAGNEQFF
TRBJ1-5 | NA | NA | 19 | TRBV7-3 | TGTGCCAGCAGCTTAACAGGATATTGGACAGCTAATAGCAATCAGCCCCAGCATTTT | CASSLTGYWTANSNQPQHF
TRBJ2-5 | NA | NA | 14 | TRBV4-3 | TGCGCCAGCAGCCAAGAAGGCCCAGGGGCGGCCCAGTACTTC | CASSQEGPGAAQYF
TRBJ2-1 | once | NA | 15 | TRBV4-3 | TGCGCCAGCAGCCAAGATTGGGGACTTGTCAATGAGCAGTTCTTC | CASSQDWGLVNEQFF
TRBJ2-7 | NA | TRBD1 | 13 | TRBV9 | TGTGCCAGCAGCGTAGGATGGGACAGCCAGCAGTACTTC | CASSVGWDSQQYF
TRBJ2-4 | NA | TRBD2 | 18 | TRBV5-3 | TGTGCCAGAAGCTTGGCTAGCGGGGGCCCCTGCTCCAAAAACATTCAGTACTTC | CARSLASGGPCSKNIQYF
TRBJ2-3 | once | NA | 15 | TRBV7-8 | TGTGCCAGCAGCTTAATTACTAGCCCCACAGATACGCAGTATTTT | CASSLITSPTDTQYF
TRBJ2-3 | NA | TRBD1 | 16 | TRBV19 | TGTGCCAGTAGTAATGGACAGGGCCGCAGCACAGATACGCAGTATTTT | CASSNGQGRSTDTQYF
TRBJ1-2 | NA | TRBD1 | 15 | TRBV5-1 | TGCGCCAGCAGCTTGGCAGGACAGGGGGTCCTTGGCTACACCTTC | CASSLAGQGVLGYTF
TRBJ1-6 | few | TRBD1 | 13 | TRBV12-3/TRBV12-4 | TGTGCCAGAAAACAGGGGCTAAGCTCACCCCTCCACTTT | CARKQGLSSPLHF
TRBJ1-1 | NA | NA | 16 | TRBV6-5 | TGTGCCAGCAGTTACTCGCTGACAGGCCTGAACACTGAAGCTTTCTTT | CASSYSLTGLNTEAFF
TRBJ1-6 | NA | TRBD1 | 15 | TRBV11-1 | TGTGCCAGCAGCCCTCGACAGGGGGCGAATTCACCCCTCCACTTT | CASSPRQGANSPLHF